This TCR beta chain was sequenced during a study of shared clonotypes between healthy human individuals. Findings of the study overall: With few donors, the genetic and exposure-history diversity represented was limited.

Profiled with immunoSEQ multiplex PCR; TCRdb holds only in-frame clones, not every one. Among about 380,000 clones listed, 90% to 97% were seen once. Trimming removed 2 bases from V and 1 base from J, with 4 bases in between. The CDR3 is 13 amino acids. Germline V CDR1 and CDR2: SGHAT, FQDESV (reference sequence). On this clone itself: The antigen remains undetermined. Additional DNA sequences in this sample encode the identical CDR3.

The sequencing sample was made of memory CD8+ T cells sorted from blood. Subset here: CD45RO+ cells pooled with CCR7-negative TemRA cells. The V gene is TRBV11-1, the J gene TRBJ2-3; D gene uncertain. The TCR comes from a man under 40 in good health. The CDR3 nucleotides are TGTGCCAGCAGCTTAAGGGGCACAGATACGCAGTATTTT. Translated, it gives CASSLRGTDTQYF.